This T cell receptor (beta chain) is from a study of Ad26.COV2.S vaccination and SARS-CoV-2 variants. The CDR3 runs 15 residues. V was pared by 7 bases and J by 0 bases, with 3 bases of the junction left unmatched. The germline gives CDR1 LNHDA, CDR2 SQIVND (reference sequence). Assay: immunoSEQ multiplex PCR; the TCRdb copy retains only in-frame clones and omits some. The sample has fewer than 400,000 clones; approximately 86% are singletons. The treatment here: some 20 received Ad26.COV2.S at low or high dose, single or two shots; roughly five received placebo; per-sample allocation not given. All samples were drawn on day 63, counting from the first vaccine or placebo injection. An adult of 18-55 years in Boston served as donor. What was given as vaccine was an Ad26 vector encoding Wuhan-strain SARS-CoV-2 spike.

The clonotype comes from a person aged 18-65 years who received the Ad26.COV2.S COVID-19 vaccine or a placebo. The chain employs TRBV19 and TRBJ1-3, with 10 bases lining up with TRBD1. The material sequenced was peripheral blood, taken in a trial of Ad26.COV2.S vaccine versus placebo. The CDR3 nucleotides are TGTGCCAGTACGACAGGGGGCTACTCTGGAAACACCATATATTTT. Translated, it gives CASTTGGYSGNTIYF.